This entry features one T cell receptor beta chain sequence. The sample is drawn from a study of blood T cell repertoires in COVID-19. For the study at large: The United States, Italy and Spain supplied acute and convalescent COVID-19 samples. PBMCs, B-cell-depleted T cells, or T cells provided the cDNA or gDNA that made up the material.

Original handling: Estimation of nucleated cell counts was performed using reference gene primer amplification. This table comes from immunoSEQ multiplex PCR, and its TCRdb copy is limited to in-frame clones, with some not included. V and J calls plus clone size are reproduced from that table; the DNA served to infer D and trimming. This table has under 200,000 clones, 75% to 95% appearing once. Trimming removed 4 bases at V and 4 bases at J, with 10 bases between. The CDR3 sequence is 14 residues long. CDR1 and CDR2 (germline): MDHEN, SYDVKM. This chain joins TRBV28 and TRBJ2-2; perhaps TRBD2 as D (5 bases). Sample: peripheral blood. The TCR was taken from a man aged 50 or older with acute or convalescent COVID-19. CDR3 in DNA: TGTGCCAGCAGTTCCGGGGATGGCACCGGGGAGCTGTTTTTT. Translating gives CASSSGDGTGELFF. Full variable domain (outside the CDR3, taken from reference TRBV28 and TRBJ2-2): DVKVTQSSRYLVKRTGEKVFLECVQDMDHENMFWYRQDPGLGLRLIYFSYDVKMKEKGDIPEGYSVSREKKERFSLILESASTNQTSMYLCASSSGDGTGELFFGEGSRLTVL.